The 10 T cell receptor beta chains in this list originate from one sample, sequenced in a study of blood T cell repertoires in COVID-19. Sequencing used immunoSEQ multiplex PCR; TCRdb keeps in-frame clones, though not all of them. The profile shows about 150,000 clones, around 83% of them singletons. The sample taken for sequencing was peripheral blood. These receptors were taken from a woman in her forties or fifties with acute or convalescent COVID-19.

The chain is built from TRBV11-1 and TRBJ1-1, with a weak D call TRBD1 (5 bases). The CDR3 runs to 15 residues. Trimming left V 3 bases short and J 1 base short, with 12 bases between. CDR1 is SGHAT and CDR2 is FQDESV in the germline V gene (reference sequence). The CDR3 DNA is TGTGCCAGCAGCTTGTCCGACACAGGGAACACTGAAGCTTTCTTT. As protein: CASSLSDTGNTEAFF.

This clone was detected a few times. The chain links TRBV3-1 (or the pseudogene TRBV3-2) to TRBJ2-5, with D unclear. Germline loops: CDR1 LGHDT, CDR2 YNNKEL (reference sequence). This CDR3 comprises 14 residues. V lost 0 bases and J lost 4, with 9 bases in between. CDR3 region: CASSQDRAAETQYF. CDR3 sequence (DNA): TGTGCCAGCAGCCAAGATCGTGCGGCAGAGACCCAGTACTTC.

This chain uses TRBV18 with TRBJ1-1, with a weak D call TRBD1 (6 bases). V gave up 3 bases and J gave up 7 bases, with 12 bases separating them. CDR1 is KGHSH, CDR2 LQKENI, per germline. The CDR3 runs 13 residues. CDR3 residues: CASSPQGQGEAFF. Here the CDR3 DNA reads TGTGCCAGCTCACCTCAGGGGCAAGGTGAAGCTTTCTTT.

V gene TRBV6-5 combines with J gene TRBJ1-1; D is uncertain. V was clipped by 7 bases and J by 5 bases, with 14 bases between them. The CDR3 has 13 residues. CDR1 MNHEY and CDR2 SVGAGI come from the germline V gene. DNA of the CDR3: TGTGCCAGCACAAAAGAGGGAGGTACTGAAGCTTTCTTT. Protein sequence: CASTKEGGTEAFF.

This clone has only a few counts. The chain has TRBV5-6 and TRBJ2-6; possibly TRBD2 for D (5 bases). Trimming removed 0 bases at V and 3 bases at J, with 10 bases between. This CDR3 contains 16 residues. CDR1 and CDR2 (germline): SGHDT, YYEEEE. CDR3 coding DNA: TGTGCCAGCAGCTTGGGGGCCCGGGATGGGGCCAACGTCCTGACTTTC. It translates to CASSLGARDGANVLTF.

The V and J genes are TRBV11-2 and TRBJ2-3; 9 bases agree with TRBD1. The germline V gene encodes CDR1 SGHAT and CDR2 FQNNGV. The CDR3 is 16 amino acids. After removal of 4 bases from V and 4 bases from J, the junction contained 9 bases not matched to a gene. For the CDR3, the DNA is TGTGCCAGCAGCTCAAAAACAGGGGGCCTTTCAGATACGCAGTATTTT. This encodes CASSSKTGGLSDTQYF.

This chain uses TRBV7-2 with TRBJ1-2; D perhaps matches TRBD1 (5 bases). The CDR3 runs to 14 residues. Trimming removed 2 bases at V and 2 bases at J, with 9 bases between. Per the germline V gene, CDR1 is SGHTA and CDR2 is FQGNSA. CDR3 in DNA: TGTGCCAGCAGCTTACCAGGGATGAACTATGGCTACACCTTC. This translates into CASSLPGMNYGYTF.

The chain links TRBV5-4 to TRBJ2-5, with a tentative D call TRBD2 (5 bases). The germline V gene encodes CDR1 SGHNT and CDR2 YYREEE (reference sequence). V was trimmed by 3 bases and J by 5 bases, leaving 14 bases between them. The length of the CDR3 is 14 residues. In nucleotides, the CDR3 is TGTGCCAGCAGCTCGGACCTACTAGGGGAGACCCAGTACTTC. Its protein is CASSSDLLGETQYF.

The V and J genes are TRBV6-5 and TRBJ1-2; 7 nucleotides align to TRBD1. Germline CDR1 MNHEY, CDR2 SVGAGI. With V trimmed by 5 bases and J by 3 bases, 6 bases remained unmatched. The CDR3 is 14 residues long. The CDR3 sequence is CASSPGQDYYGYTF. CDR3 coding DNA: TGTGCCAGCAGTCCAGGACAGGACTACTATGGCTACACCTTC.

The rearrangement uses TRBV4-1 and TRBJ2-3, with 7 bases fitting TRBD1. The germline CDR1 and CDR2 sequences are MGHRA and YSYEKL. There are 13 residues in the CDR3. The V gene end was trimmed by 7 bases and the J gene end by 5 bases; junction bases not matched to a gene: 6. CDR3: CASKQGTGDTQYF. The CDR3 region has the DNA TGCGCCAGCAAACAGGGGACCGGAGATACGCAGTATTTT.